A single sample gave rise to the 26 T cell receptor beta chains below, sequenced in a study of T cell responses to AZD1222 COVID-19 vaccine. Here immunoSEQ multiplex PCR was the method, and the copy in TCRdb shows in-frame clones only, minus some. The record lists over 120,000 clones, of which the ten most abundant hold 2% to 2.5%. The source material was peripheral blood. All receptors come from an adult in good health.

The chain combines TRBV18 with TRBJ2-3; 10 nucleotides agree with TRBD1. This CDR3 is 16 amino acids long. Looked up from germline, CDR1 is KGHSH and CDR2 is LQKENI. Losses at the gene ends were 6 bases for V and 3 bases for J; bases not matched to a gene: 9. The DNA for the CDR3 is TGTGCCAGCTCCTCCATGCTGGGACAGGGGACAGATACGCAGTATTTT. Translation: CASSSMLGQGTDTQYF.

This chain links TRBV20-1 with TRBJ2-1, with D maybe TRBD2 (5 bases). Trimming took 4 bases from V and 5 from J, leaving 6 bases between them. This CDR3 has 11 residues. CDR1 and CDR2 from the germline V gene are DFQATT and SNEGSKA (reference sequence). The CDR3 here is CSAKADNEQFF. DNA of the CDR3: TGCAGTGCTAAAGCGGACAATGAGCAGTTCTTC.

About this clone itself: A read error may produce the germline difference seen at one junction end. The chain combines TRBV5-4 with TRBJ1-2; 8 bases agree with TRBD1. Germline V CDR1 and CDR2: SGHNT, YYREEE (reference sequence). There are 14 residues in the CDR3. The CDR3: CASFSRDRGIGPHF. DNA for the CDR3: TGTGCCAGCTTCTCCCGAGACAGGGGAATTGGACCGCACTTC.

V gene TRBV11-2 combines with J gene TRBJ1-1; perhaps TRBD1 as D (6 bases). Germline V lookup: CDR1 SGHAT, CDR2 FQNNGV. This CDR3 spans 15 amino acids. V lost 6 bases and J 4 bases, leaving 18 bases between the germline ends. CDR3 in amino acids: CASRKPGERSTEAFF. DNA for the CDR3: TGTGCCAGCAGAAAGCCAGGGGAAAGGAGCACTGAAGCTTTCTTT.

V and J are TRBV6-6 and TRBJ2-2; D unclear. Trimming took 7 bases from V and 1 from J, leaving 7 bases between them. Germline assignment: CDR1 MNHNY and CDR2 SVGAGI (reference sequence). This CDR3 comprises 13 residues. The CDR3: CASIRENTGELFF. CDR3 bases: TGTGCCAGCATAAGGGAGAACACCGGGGAGCTGTTTTTT.

The V call is TRBV7-2, the J call TRBJ1-6; D ambiguous. Germline V gene data show CDR1 as SGHTA and CDR2 as FQGNSA. This CDR3 is 15 amino acids long. V lost 0 bases, J lost 10 bases, and 13 bases lay in between. The CDR3 DNA reads TGTGCCAGCAGCTTAGCCAGGCAAAGGAACTCACCCCTCCACTTT. Residues: CASSLARQRNSPLHF.

The chain couples TRBV5-1 to TRBJ1-1; TRBD1 matches at 8 bases. CDR1 and CDR2 from the germline V gene are SGHRS and YFSETQ. CDR3 size: 17 residues. J was trimmed by 3 bases and V by 0 bases; bases with no gene match: 10. CDR3 residues: CASSLDGTGGPDTEAFF. The CDR3 bases are TGCGCCAGCAGCTTGGACGGGACAGGAGGGCCGGACACTGAAGCTTTCTTT.

The CDR3 sequence: CASSPGQGGGTEAFF. The CDR3 DNA is TGTGCCAGCAGCCCAGGACAGGGAGGGGGCACTGAAGCTTTCTTT. The J gene is TRBJ1-1, the V gene TRBV4-2, with 8 positions matching TRBD1. Germline CDR1 is LGHNA and CDR2 is YNFKEQ. The CDR3 contains 15 residues. The junction had 8 bases not matched to a gene; V was cut back by 4 bases and J by 4 bases.

The CDR3 DNA reads TGTGCCAGCAGCAAAGTCGAGGACGGACTTTTCACAGATACGCAGTATTTT. Protein product: CASSKVEDGLFTDTQYF. The V and J genes are TRBV21-1 and TRBJ2-3; TRBD2, the D gene given by the table, was not confirmed from the DNA. TRBV21-1 is marked as a pseudogene. The CDR3 sequence is 17 residues long.

The chain recombines TRBV28 with TRBJ2-3; maybe TRBD1 (5 bases). Germline V gene lookup returns CDR1 MDHEN and CDR2 SYDVKM. The length of the CDR3 is 14 residues. Trimming cost V 7 bases and J 2 bases, with 13 bases left between them. The CDR3 sequence: CASIWAGNTDTQYF. The CDR3 nucleotides are TGTGCCAGCATTTGGGCAGGGAACACAGATACGCAGTATTTT.

The chain couples TRBV12-3 or TRBV12-4 to TRBJ1-1; tentatively, D is TRBD1 (5 bases). Trimming cost V 1 base and J 11 bases, with 11 bases left between them. This CDR3 has 12 amino acids. CDR3 in DNA: TGTGCCAGCAGTTTAGAAGGGGTCAGGGCTTTCTTT. Amino acids: CASSLEGVRAFF.

The chain has TRBV3-1 (or the pseudogene TRBV3-2) and TRBJ1-2; possibly TRBD1 for D (6 bases). The CDR3 has 13 residues. V lost 4 bases, J lost 4 bases, and 10 bases lay in between. Germline V CDR1 and CDR2: LGHDT, YNNKEL (reference sequence). The DNA for the CDR3 is TGTGCCAGCAGCCTGCCGGACAGCTATGGCTACACCTTC. It codes for CASSLPDSYGYTF.

The CDR3 nucleotides are TGCAGCGTTGAAGGAGCCGGGACGGTGCTTTCCTACAATGAGCAGTTCTTC. Translated, it gives CSVEGAGTVLSYNEQFF. This chain uses TRBV29-1 with TRBJ2-1; either TRBD1 or TRBD2 may supply D (5 bases each). CDR1 SQVTM and CDR2 ANQGSEA come from the germline V gene. This CDR3 spans 17 amino acids. Deletions cut 1 base from V and 1 base from J, with 17 bases between.

The rearrangement uses TRBV18 and TRBJ2-7; tentative D call: TRBD2 (6 bases). This CDR3 region has 12 residues. V lost 4 bases to trimming and J lost 6 bases, with 10 bases between them. CDR1 and CDR2 (germline): KGHSH, LQKENI. CDR3 coding DNA: TGTGCCAGCTCACGCGTCGGGGGCGAGCAGTACTTC. Translated, it gives CASSRVGGEQYF.

The chain combines TRBV21-1 with TRBJ2-5. TRBV21-1 is a pseudogene segment. The CDR3 is 9 residues long. The CDR3 DNA reads TGTGCCAGCAGCTCAACAAGGGACTTC. This translates into CASSSTRDF.

V and J are TRBV19 and TRBJ1-5; 9 bases map to TRBD1. Germline CDR1 and CDR2: LNHDA and SQIVND (reference sequence). The CDR3 is 16 residues long. Trimming at V came to 0 bases and at J to 5 bases, leaving 5 bases not matched to a gene. In DNA, the CDR3 is TGTGCCAGTAGTATAGACCCGGACAGGGGCCATCAGCCCCAGCATTTT. It specifies CASSIDPDRGHQPQHF.

This rearrangement joins TRBV27 to TRBJ1-5; D not certain. Trimming cost V 4 bases and J 5 bases, with 9 bases left between them. The CDR3 runs 13 residues. Germline loops: CDR1 MNHEY, CDR2 SMNVEV (reference sequence). CDR3: CASSYGYDQPQHF. In DNA form, the CDR3 reads TGTGCCAGCAGTTATGGTTATGATCAGCCCCAGCATTTT.

The chain couples TRBV5-8 to TRBJ1-5; TRBD1 matches at 7 bases. CDR3 size: 16 residues. Trimming removed 0 bases from V and 2 bases from J; junction bases left unmatched: 5. CDR1 and CDR2 (germline): SGHTS, YDEGEE. CDR3 residues: CASSLEGALGNQPQHF. CDR3 DNA sequence: TGTGCCAGCAGCTTGGAGGGGGCTCTCGGCAATCAGCCCCAGCATTTT. Complete variable domain (other parts from reference TRBV5-8 and TRBJ1-5): EAGVTQSPTHLIKTRGQQATLRCSPISGHTSVYWYQQALGLGLQFLLWYDEGEERNRGNFPPRFSGRQFPNYSSELNVNALELEDSALYLCASSLEGALGNQPQHFGDGTRLSIL.

The CDR3 DNA reads TGTGCCAGCAGATTGGGGGACAGGGGGCTAAATTCACCCCTCCACTTT. As protein: CASRLGDRGLNSPLHF. This chain connects TRBV7-9 to TRBJ1-6, with 12 bases fitting TRBD1. The CDR3 is 16 residues long. V shed 6 bases, J shed 7 bases, and the junction held 7 bases outside the gene matches. CDR1 is SEHNR and CDR2 is FQNEAQ in the germline V gene (reference sequence).

The rearrangement links TRBV7-2 to TRBJ1-1; the D is unclear. The V end lost 2 bases, the J end lost 1 base, and 5 bases lay between the germline ends. The CDR3 covers 13 residues. Per germline, CDR1 SGHTA and CDR2 FQGNSA. CDR3 residues: CASSLQPNTEAFF. CDR3 nucleotide sequence: TGTGCCAGCAGCTTACAGCCGAACACTGAAGCTTTCTTT.

The V call is TRBV18, the J call TRBJ2-7; 10 nucleotides agree with TRBD1. Germline V gives CDR1 KGHSH, CDR2 LQKENI. This CDR3 region has 14 residues. J gave up 6 bases and V 3 bases, and 5 bases lay outside the gene matches. The chain's CDR3 is CASSPTGGWGEQYF. The CDR3 DNA follows: TGTGCCAGCTCACCGACAGGGGGCTGGGGCGAGCAGTACTTC.

V and J are TRBV6-5 and TRBJ2-2, with 8 bases matching TRBD1. The CDR3 extends over 15 amino acids. The germline gives CDR1 MNHEY, CDR2 SVGAGI. The trim removed 6 bases at V and 6 bases at J, leaving 9 bases unmatched. CDR3 sequence: CASRTQGVVAGELFF. CDR3 sequence (DNA): TGTGCCAGCAGAACACAGGGGGTAGTCGCCGGGGAGCTGTTTTTT.

This rearrangement joins TRBV4-3 to TRBJ1-1; maybe TRBD1 (5 bases). The CDR3 consists of 14 residues. Deletions cut 2 bases from V and 3 bases from J, with 10 bases between. The V gene's germline CDR1 is LGHNA and CDR2 YSLEER. The CDR3, as DNA: TGCGCCAGCAGCCAATTTGGGGGAGACACTGAAGCTTTCTTT. Its protein product is CASSQFGGDTEAFF.

The chain joins TRBV6-2 or TRBV6-3 to TRBJ2-5, with 8 nucleotides matching TRBD1. Germline assignment: CDR1 MNHEY and CDR2 SVGEGT. V shed 2 bases, J shed 5 bases, and the junction held 10 bases outside the gene matches. There are 16 residues in the CDR3. This CDR3 reads CASSYPSPGGRETQYF. In DNA form, the CDR3 reads TGTGCCAGCAGTTACCCTTCCCCAGGGGGCAGGGAGACCCAGTACTTC.

The chain combines TRBV13 with TRBJ1-3; no clear D gene. The germline gives CDR1 PRHDT, CDR2 FYEKMQ (reference sequence). Trimming took 0 bases from V and 4 from J, leaving 13 bases between them. This CDR3 is built from 16 residues. The CDR3, as DNA: TGTGCCAGCAGCTTAGGCCTAGGAGGATTCGGAAACACCATATATTTT. Residues: CASSLGLGGFGNTIYF.

The chain combines TRBV15 with TRBJ2-7; D remains unclear. The CDR3 is 14 residues long. V lost 0 bases and J lost 6, with 12 bases in between. Germline V gene data show CDR1 as LNHNV and CDR2 as YYDKDF (reference sequence). This chain's CDR3 is CATSREKGFREQYF. CDR3 coding DNA: TGTGCCACCAGCAGAGAAAAAGGGTTCCGCGAGCAGTACTTC.